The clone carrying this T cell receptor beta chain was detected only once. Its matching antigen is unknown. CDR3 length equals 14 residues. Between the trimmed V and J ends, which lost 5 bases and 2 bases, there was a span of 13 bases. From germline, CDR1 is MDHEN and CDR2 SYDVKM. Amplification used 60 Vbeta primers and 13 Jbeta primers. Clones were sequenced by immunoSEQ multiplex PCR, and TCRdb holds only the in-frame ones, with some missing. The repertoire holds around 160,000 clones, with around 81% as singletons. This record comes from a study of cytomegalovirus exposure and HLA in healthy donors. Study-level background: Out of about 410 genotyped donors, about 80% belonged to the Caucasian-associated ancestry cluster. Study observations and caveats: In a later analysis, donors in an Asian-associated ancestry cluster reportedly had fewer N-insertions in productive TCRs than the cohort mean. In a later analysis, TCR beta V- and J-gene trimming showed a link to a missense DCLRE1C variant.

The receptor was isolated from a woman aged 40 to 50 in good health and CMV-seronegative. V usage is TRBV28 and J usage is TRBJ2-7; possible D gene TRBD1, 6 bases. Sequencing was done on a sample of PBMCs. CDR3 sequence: CASSPPQGTYEQYF. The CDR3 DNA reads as TGTGCCAGCAGTCCACCACAGGGAACCTACGAGCAGTACTTC.